What follows describes a single TCR beta chain. The data were taken from a study of T cell changes during pregnancy in multiple sclerosis. The data were produced by immunoSEQ multiplex PCR, yet TCRdb's version contains in-frame clones alone and is incomplete. Found here are tens of thousands of clones, 80% to 95% of them singletons; the top ten hold roughly 3.7%. The V gene lost 5 bases and the J gene lost 6 bases, with 7 bases spanning the gap. Germline values: CDR1 DFQATT, CDR2 SNEGSKA (reference sequence). CDR3 length: 10 residues. The sequence came from a female donor with multiple sclerosis, enrolled in a pregnancy study. Sequencing used CD8+ T cells from peripheral blood mononuclear cells, obtained after pregnancy. This chain uses TRBV20-1 with TRBJ1-2, with a possible D match to TRBD1 (6 bases). The DNA for the CDR3 is TGCAGTGCTCCAGGGGATGGCTACACCTTC. Amino acids: CSAPGDGYTF.